Described below is a single TCR beta chain sequence and its context. The data derive from a study of blood T cell repertoires in COVID-19. Only in-frame clones appear in the TCRdb table, and some are missing; sequencing was by immunoSEQ multiplex PCR. Here the sample spans about 60,000 clones, almost 85% being singletons. CDR1 SQVTM and CDR2 ANQGSEA come from the germline V gene. V lost 4 bases to trimming and J lost 3 bases; unmatched junction nucleotides: 2. This CDR3 contains 12 residues. The sample taken for sequencing was peripheral blood. This sequence joins TRBV29-1 and TRBJ2-7; 8 bases map to TRBD1. This TCR was sampled from a man between 60 and 75 years old with acute or convalescent COVID-19. The CDR3 DNA sequence: TGCAGCGTTGGCGGACAGGGCTACGAGCAGTACTTC. Protein product: CSVGGQGYEQYF.